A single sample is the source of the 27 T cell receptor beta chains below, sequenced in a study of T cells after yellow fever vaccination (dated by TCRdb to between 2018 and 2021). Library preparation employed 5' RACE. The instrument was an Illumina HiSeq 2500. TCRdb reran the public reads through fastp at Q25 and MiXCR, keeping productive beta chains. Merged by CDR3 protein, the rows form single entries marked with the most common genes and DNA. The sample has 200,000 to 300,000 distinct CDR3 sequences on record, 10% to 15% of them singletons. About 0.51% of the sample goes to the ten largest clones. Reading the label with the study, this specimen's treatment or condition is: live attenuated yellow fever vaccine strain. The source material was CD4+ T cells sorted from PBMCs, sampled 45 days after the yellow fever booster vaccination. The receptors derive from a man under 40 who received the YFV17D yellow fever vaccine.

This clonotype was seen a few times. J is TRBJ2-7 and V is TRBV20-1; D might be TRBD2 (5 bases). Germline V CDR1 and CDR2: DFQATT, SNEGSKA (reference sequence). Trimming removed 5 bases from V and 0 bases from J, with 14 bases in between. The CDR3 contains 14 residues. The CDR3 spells CSAAGVPGSYEQYF. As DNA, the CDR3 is TGCAGTGCTGCCGGGGTGCCCGGCTCCTACGAGCAGTACTTC.

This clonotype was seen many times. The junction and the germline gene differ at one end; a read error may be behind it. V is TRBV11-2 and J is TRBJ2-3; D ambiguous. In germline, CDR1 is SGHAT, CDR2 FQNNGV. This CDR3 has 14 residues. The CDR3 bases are TGTGCCAGCAGTTTAGCCCCCGGGACAGATACGCAGTATTTT. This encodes CASSLAPGTDTQYF. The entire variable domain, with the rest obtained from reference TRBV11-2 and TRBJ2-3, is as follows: EAGVAQSPRYKIIEKRQSVAFWCNPISGHATLYWYQQILGQGPKLLIQFQNNGVVDDSQLPKDRFSAERLKGVDSTLKIQPAKLEDSAVYLCASSLAPGTDTQYFGPGTRLTVL.

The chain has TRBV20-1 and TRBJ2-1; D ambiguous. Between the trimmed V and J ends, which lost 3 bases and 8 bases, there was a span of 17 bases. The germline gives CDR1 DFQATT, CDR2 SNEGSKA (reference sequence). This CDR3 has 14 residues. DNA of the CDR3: TGCAGTGCTAGGGTGAGCAGGAGCCGGTATGAGCAGTTCTTC. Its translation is CSARVSRSRYEQFF.

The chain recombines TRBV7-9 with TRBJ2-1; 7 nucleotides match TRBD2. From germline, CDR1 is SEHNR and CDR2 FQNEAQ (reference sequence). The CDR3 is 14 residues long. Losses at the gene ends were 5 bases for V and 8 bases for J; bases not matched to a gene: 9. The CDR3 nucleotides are TGTGCCAGCAGCACCTCGACTAGCTGGGATGAGCAGTTCTTC. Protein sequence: CASSTSTSWDEQFF.

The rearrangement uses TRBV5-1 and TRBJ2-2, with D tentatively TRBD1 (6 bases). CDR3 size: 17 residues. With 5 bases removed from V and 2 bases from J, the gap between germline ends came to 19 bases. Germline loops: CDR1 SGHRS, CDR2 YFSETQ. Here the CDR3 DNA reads TGCGCCAGCAGTCCTTATACCGGGACATACAACACCGGGGAGCTGTTTTTT. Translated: CASSPYTGTYNTGELFF.

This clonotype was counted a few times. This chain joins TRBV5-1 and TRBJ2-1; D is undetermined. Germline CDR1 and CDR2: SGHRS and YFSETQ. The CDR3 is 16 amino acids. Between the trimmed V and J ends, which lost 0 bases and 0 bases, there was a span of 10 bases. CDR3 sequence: CASSLGASSSYNEQFF. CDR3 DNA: TGCGCCAGCAGCTTGGGAGCCTCGAGCTCCTACAATGAGCAGTTCTTC.

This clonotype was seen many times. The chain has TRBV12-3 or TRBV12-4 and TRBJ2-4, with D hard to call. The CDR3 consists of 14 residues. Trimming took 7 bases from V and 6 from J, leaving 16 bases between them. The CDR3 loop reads CASTLPGVRNIQYF. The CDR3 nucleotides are TGTGCCAGCACCTTGCCTGGGGTGAGAAACATTCAGTACTTC.

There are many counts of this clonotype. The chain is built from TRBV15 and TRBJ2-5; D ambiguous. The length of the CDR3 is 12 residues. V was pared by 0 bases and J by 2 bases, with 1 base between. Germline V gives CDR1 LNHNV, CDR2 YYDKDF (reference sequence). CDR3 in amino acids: CATSRDQETQYF. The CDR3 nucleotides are TGTGCCACCAGCAGAGATCAAGAGACCCAGTACTTC.

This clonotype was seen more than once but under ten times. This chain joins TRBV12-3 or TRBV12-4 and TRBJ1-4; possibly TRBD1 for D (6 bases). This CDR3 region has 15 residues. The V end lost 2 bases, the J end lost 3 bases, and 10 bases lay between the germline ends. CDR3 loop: CASSLLGQPNEKLFF. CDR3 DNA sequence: TGTGCCAGCAGTTTATTAGGACAGCCTAATGAAAAACTGTTTTTT.

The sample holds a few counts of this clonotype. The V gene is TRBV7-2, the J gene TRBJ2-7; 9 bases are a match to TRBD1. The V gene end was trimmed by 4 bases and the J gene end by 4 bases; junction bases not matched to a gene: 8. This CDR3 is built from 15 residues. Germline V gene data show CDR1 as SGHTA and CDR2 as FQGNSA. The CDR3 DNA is TGTGCCAGCAGCTCGACCGGGACAGGGCCTTACGAGCAGTACTTC. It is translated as CASSSTGTGPYEQYF.

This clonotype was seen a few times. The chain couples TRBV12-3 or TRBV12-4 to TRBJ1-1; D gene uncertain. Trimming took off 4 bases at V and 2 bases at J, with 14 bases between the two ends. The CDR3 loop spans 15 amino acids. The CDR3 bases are TGTGCCAGCAGTTCCCAAGCCGGAGTTAACACTGAAGCTTTCTTT. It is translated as CASSSQAGVNTEAFF.

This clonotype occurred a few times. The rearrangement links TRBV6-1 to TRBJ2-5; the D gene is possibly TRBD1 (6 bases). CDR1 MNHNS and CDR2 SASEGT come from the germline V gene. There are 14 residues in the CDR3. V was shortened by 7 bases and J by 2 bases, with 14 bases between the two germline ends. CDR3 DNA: TGTGCCAGCAACTCCGGGACAAAGCAAGAGACCCAGTACTTC. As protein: CASNSGTKQETQYF.

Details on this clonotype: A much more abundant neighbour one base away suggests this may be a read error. This chain's CDR3 is CASSPILYTRVANVLTF. DNA of the CDR3: TGTGCCAGCAGCCCGATCCTTTATACTCGGGTGGCCAACGTCCTGACTTTC. The rearrangement joins TRBV6-2 or TRBV6-3 to TRBJ2-6; D uncertain. This CDR3 has 17 amino acids. Germline CDR1 and CDR2: MNHEY and SVGEGT. With 6 bases removed from V and 6 bases from J, the gap between germline ends came to 21 bases.

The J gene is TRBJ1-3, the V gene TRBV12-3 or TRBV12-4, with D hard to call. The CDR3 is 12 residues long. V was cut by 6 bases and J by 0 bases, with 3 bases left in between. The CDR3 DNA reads TGTGCCAGCAGGACCTCTGGAAACACCATATATTTT. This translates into CASRTSGNTIYF.

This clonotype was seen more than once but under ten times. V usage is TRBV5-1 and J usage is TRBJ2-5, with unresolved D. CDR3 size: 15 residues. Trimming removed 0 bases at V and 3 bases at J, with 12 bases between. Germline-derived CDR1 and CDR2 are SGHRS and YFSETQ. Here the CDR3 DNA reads TGCGCCAGCAGCTTGGGATTTACACGGGAAGAGACCCAGTACTTC. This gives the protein CASSLGFTREETQYF.

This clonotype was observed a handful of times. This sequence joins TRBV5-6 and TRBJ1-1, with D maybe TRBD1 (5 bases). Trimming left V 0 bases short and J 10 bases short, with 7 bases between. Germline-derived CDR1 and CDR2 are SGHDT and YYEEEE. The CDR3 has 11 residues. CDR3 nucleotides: TGTGCCAGCAGCTTGGGGGACTCAGCTTTCTTT. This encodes CASSLGDSAFF.

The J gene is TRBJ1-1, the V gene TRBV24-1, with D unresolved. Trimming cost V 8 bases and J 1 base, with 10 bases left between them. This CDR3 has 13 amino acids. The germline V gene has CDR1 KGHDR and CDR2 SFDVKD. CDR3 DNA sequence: TGTGCCACCAAGGAGTCAGGGAACACTGAAGCTTTCTTT. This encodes CATKESGNTEAFF.

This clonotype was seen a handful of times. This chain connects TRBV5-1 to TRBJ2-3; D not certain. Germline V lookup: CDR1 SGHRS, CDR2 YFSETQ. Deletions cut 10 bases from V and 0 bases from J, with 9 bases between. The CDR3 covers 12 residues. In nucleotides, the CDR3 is TGCGCCCGACCGGCAAGCACAGATACGCAGTATTTT. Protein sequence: CARPASTDTQYF.

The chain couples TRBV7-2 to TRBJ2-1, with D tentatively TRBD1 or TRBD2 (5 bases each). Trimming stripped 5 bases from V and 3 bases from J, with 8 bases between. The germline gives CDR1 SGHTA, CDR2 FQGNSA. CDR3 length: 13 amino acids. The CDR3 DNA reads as TGTGCCAGCAGCCAGGGAGTCTACAATGAGCAGTTCTTC. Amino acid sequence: CASSQGVYNEQFF.

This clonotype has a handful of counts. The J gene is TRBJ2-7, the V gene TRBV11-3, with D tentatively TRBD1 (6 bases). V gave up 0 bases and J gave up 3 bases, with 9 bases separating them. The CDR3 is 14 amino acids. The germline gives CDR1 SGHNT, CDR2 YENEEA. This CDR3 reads CASSLEGQRYEQYF. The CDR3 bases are TGTGCCAGCAGCTTAGAGGGACAACGCTACGAGCAGTACTTC. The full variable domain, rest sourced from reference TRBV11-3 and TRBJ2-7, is EAGVVQSPRYKIIEKKQPVAFWCNPISGHNTLYWYLQNLGQGPELLIRYENEEAVDDSQLPKDRFSAERLKGVDSTLKIQPAELGDSAVYLCASSLEGQRYEQYFGPGTRLTVT.

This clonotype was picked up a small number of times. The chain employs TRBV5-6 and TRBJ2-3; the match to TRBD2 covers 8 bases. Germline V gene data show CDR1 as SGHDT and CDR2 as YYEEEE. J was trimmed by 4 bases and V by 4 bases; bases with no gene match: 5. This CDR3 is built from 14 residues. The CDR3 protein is CASSAGLAADTQYF. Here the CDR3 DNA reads TGTGCCAGCAGCGCCGGACTAGCTGCAGATACGCAGTATTTT.

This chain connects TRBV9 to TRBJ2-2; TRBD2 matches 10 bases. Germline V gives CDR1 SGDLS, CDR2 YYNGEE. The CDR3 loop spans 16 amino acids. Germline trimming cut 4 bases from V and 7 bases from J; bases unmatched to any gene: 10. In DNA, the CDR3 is TGTGCCAGCAGCCCGTCAGCGGGAGGGGGTATCGGGGAGCTGTTTTTT. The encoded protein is CASSPSAGGGIGELFF.

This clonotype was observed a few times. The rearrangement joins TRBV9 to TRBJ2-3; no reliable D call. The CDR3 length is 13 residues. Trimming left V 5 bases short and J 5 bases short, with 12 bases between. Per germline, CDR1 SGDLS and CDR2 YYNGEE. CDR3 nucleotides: TGTGCCAGCAGTCAAACCGGCAGAGATACGCAGTATTTT. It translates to CASSQTGRDTQYF.

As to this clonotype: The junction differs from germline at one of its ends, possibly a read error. CDR3 in amino acids: CTSSFGTSGLGTDTQYF. CDR3 DNA: TGTACCAGCAGTTTCGGCACTAGCGGGTTGGGCACAGATACGCAGTATTTT. The J gene is TRBJ2-3, the V gene TRBV11-1, with 9 nucleotides matching TRBD2. The CDR3 totals 17 residues. Germline V gene sequence: CDR1 SGHAT, CDR2 FQDESV (reference sequence).

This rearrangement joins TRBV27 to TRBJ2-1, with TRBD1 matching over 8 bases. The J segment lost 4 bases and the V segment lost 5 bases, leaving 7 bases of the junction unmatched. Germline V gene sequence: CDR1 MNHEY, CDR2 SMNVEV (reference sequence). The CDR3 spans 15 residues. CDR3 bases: TGTGCCAGCAGTCCTGGCAGGGGGCGTTACAATGAGCAGTTCTTC. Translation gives CASSPGRGRYNEQFF.

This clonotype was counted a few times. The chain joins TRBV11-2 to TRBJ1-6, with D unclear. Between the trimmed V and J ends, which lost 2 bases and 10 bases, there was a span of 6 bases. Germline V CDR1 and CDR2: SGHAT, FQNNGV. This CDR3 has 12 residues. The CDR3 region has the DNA TGTGCCAGCAGCTTATATGTCTCACCCCTCCACTTT. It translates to CASSLYVSPLHF.

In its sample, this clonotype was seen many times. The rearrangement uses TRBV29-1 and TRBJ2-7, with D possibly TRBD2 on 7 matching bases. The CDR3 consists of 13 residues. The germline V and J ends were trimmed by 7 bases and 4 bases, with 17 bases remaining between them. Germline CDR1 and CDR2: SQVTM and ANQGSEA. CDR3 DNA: TGCAGCGCAAGAGAGGGGGGGTTTTACGAGCAGTACTTC. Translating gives CSAREGGFYEQYF.